The 27 T cell receptor beta chains below were found in one sample sequenced in a study of T cell responses to AZD1222 COVID-19 vaccine. Here immunoSEQ multiplex PCR was the method, and the copy in TCRdb shows in-frame clones only, minus some. The data hold 80,000 to 95,000 clones, with 75% to 95% observed a single time. Sample: peripheral blood, taken 28 days after the second AZD1222 dose. These TCRs come from an adult who received the AZD1222 COVID-19 vaccine.

This chain links TRBV7-2 with TRBJ1-4; a possible D gene is TRBD1 (6 bases). This CDR3 comprises 14 residues. CDR1 and CDR2 (germline): SGHTA, FQGNSA. V was cut by 6 bases and J by 8 bases, with 16 bases left in between. CDR3 in amino acids: CASRPPGTIEKLFF. CDR3 in DNA: TGTGCCAGCAGACCTCCGGGGACAATAGAAAAACTGTTTTTT.

The rearrangement links TRBV18 to TRBJ1-2; no clear D gene. The germline V gene has CDR1 KGHSH and CDR2 LQKENI. The ends were cut back, 3 bases at V and 8 bases at J, with 16 bases in the middle. The CDR3 length is 14 residues. CDR3 region: CASSPPAGLWGYTF. Here the CDR3 DNA reads TGTGCCAGCTCACCGCCCGCTGGGTTATGGGGCTACACCTTC.

The chain combines TRBV3-1 (or the pseudogene TRBV3-2) with TRBJ1-3; D uncertain. In germline, CDR1 is LGHDT, CDR2 YNNKEL (reference sequence). CDR3 size: 15 residues. V was trimmed by 1 base and J by 4 bases, leaving 11 bases between them. CDR3 residues: CASSQVGLLGNTIYF. CDR3 in DNA: TGTGCCAGCAGCCAAGTCGGCCTCTTAGGAAACACCATATATTTT.

The rearrangement joins TRBV6-6 to TRBJ1-2; D unclear. CDR3 length: 17 residues. Germline CDR1 MNHNY, CDR2 SVGAGI (reference sequence). The V end lost 5 bases, the J end lost 2 bases, and 21 bases lay between the germline ends. The CDR3 coding sequence is TGTGCCAGCAGTCCCTCGGCCCCTTGGCAGCTCAACTATGGCTACACCTTC. Translated, it gives CASSPSAPWQLNYGYTF.

The V call is TRBV7-2, the J call TRBJ1-5; TRBD1 agrees at 7 bases. The CDR3 is 13 residues long. The V and J ends lost 3 bases and 13 bases, in that order; junction bases with no gene match: 9. Per germline, CDR1 SGHTA and CDR2 FQGNSA. The CDR3 is CASSLVEQGPQHF. CDR3 DNA sequence: TGTGCCAGCAGCTTGGTAGAACAGGGGCCTCAGCATTTT.

V gene TRBV4-3 combines with J gene TRBJ1-4; 7 nucleotides agree with TRBD1. V lost 0 bases to trimming and J lost 4 bases; unmatched junction nucleotides: 5. CDR1 is LGHNA, CDR2 YSLEER, per germline. The CDR3 consists of 16 residues. This CDR3 reads CASSQDGAGGNEKLFF. DNA for the CDR3: TGCGCCAGCAGCCAAGATGGGGCAGGGGGTAATGAAAAACTGTTTTTT.

This chain links TRBV5-8 with TRBJ1-4; D is uncertain. This CDR3 comprises 16 residues. Germline values: CDR1 SGHTS, CDR2 YDEGEE. V lost 0 bases and J lost 4, with 13 bases in between. For the CDR3, the DNA is TGTGCCAGCAGCTTGGGGTCTGGAACAGTTAATGAAAAACTGTTTTTT. Its protein is CASSLGSGTVNEKLFF.

J is TRBJ1-6 and V is TRBV25-1; perhaps TRBD1 as D (5 bases). The germline V and J ends were trimmed by 7 bases and 0 bases, with 19 bases remaining between them. Per the germline V gene, CDR1 is MGHDK and CDR2 is SYGVNS. CDR3 length: 18 residues. The DNA of the CDR3 is TGTGCCAGCAACTTAGGGGCACCAGGGAGCTCCTATAATTCACCCCTCCACTTT. As protein: CASNLGAPGSSYNSPLHF. Full variable domain (outside the CDR3, taken from reference TRBV25-1 and TRBJ1-6): EADIYQTPRYLVIGTGKKITLECSQTMGHDKMYWYQQDPGMELHLIHYSYGVNSTEKGDLSSESTVSRIRTEHFPLTLESARPSHTSQYLCASNLGAPGSSYNSPLHFGNGTRLTVT.

The rearrangement joins TRBV4-1 to TRBJ1-2; D might be TRBD1 (6 bases). V lost 1 base and J 6 bases, leaving 15 bases between the germline ends. Germline assignment: CDR1 MGHRA and CDR2 YSYEKL. The CDR3 loop spans 15 amino acids. The DNA for the CDR3 is TGCGCCAGCAGCCAAGTTTTCTGGGGGGCCGATGGCTACACCTTC. Amino acids: CASSQVFWGADGYTF.

The rearrangement uses TRBV30 and TRBJ1-4; a weak D match, TRBD1 (6 bases). Germline values: CDR1 GTSNPN, CDR2 SVGIG (reference sequence). Trimming took off 3 bases at V and 12 bases at J, with 11 bases between the two ends. The CDR3 runs to 11 residues. The CDR3: CAWSDRTELFF. In DNA form, the CDR3 reads TGTGCCTGGAGCGATCGGACAGAACTGTTTTTT.

J is TRBJ1-5 and V is TRBV3-1 (or the pseudogene TRBV3-2), with D uncertain. The V end was cut by 0 bases, the J end by 4 bases, with 7 bases between. The length of the CDR3 is 14 residues. The germline V gene has CDR1 LGHDT and CDR2 YNNKEL (reference sequence). CDR3 DNA: TGTGCCAGCAGCCAAGATTACGAGAATCAGCCCCAGCATTTT. Translation: CASSQDYENQPQHF.

The V call is TRBV21-1, the J call TRBJ2-7; no check of the table's D call, TRBD1, against the DNA was made. TRBV21-1 is a recognized pseudogene. The CDR3 length is 20 residues. The CDR3 nucleotides read TGTGCCAGCAGCAAAGTGTCGGGACAGGGTGGTTTCCCTACCTCCTACGAGCAGTACTTC. Translating gives CASSKVSGQGGFPTSYEQYF.

This chain uses TRBV7-2 with TRBJ2-2; no clear D. From germline, CDR1 is SGHTA and CDR2 FQGNSA. V was shortened by 1 base and J by 7 bases, with 10 bases between the two germline ends. The CDR3 length is 14 residues. The DNA of the CDR3 is TGTGCCAGCAGCTTAGGGGCGCAGATCGGGGAGCTGTTTTTT. This translates into CASSLGAQIGELFF.

This rearrangement joins TRBV4-3 to TRBJ2-2; 8 bases fit TRBD2. Germline CDR1 LGHNA, CDR2 YSLEER. After removal of 4 bases from V and 3 bases from J, the junction contained 10 bases not matched to a gene. The CDR3 consists of 17 residues. The CDR3: CASSRVWGRGDTGELFF. CDR3 nucleotides: TGCGCCAGCAGCCGTGTCTGGGGGCGGGGGGACACCGGGGAGCTGTTTTTT.

This chain connects TRBV4-1 to TRBJ1-4; no reliable D call. There are 18 residues in the CDR3. Between the trimmed V and J ends, which lost 0 bases and 4 bases, there was a span of 18 bases. The germline V gene has CDR1 MGHRA and CDR2 YSYEKL. The CDR3 loop is CASSQEERKAAINEKLFF. CDR3 sequence (DNA): TGCGCCAGCAGCCAAGAAGAGAGGAAAGCAGCTATTAATGAAAAACTGTTTTTT.

The rearrangement links TRBV2 to TRBJ1-6; D not resolved. Germline V lookup: CDR1 SNHLY, CDR2 FYNNEI. CDR3 length: 13 residues. V lost 4 bases, J lost 4 bases, and 5 bases lay in between. CDR3 residues: CASSGQYNSPLHF. Written as DNA, the CDR3 is TGTGCCAGCAGTGGCCAGTATAATTCACCCCTCCACTTT.

The rearrangement uses TRBV10-3 and TRBJ1-1; a possible D gene is TRBD1 (5 bases). The CDR3 consists of 16 residues. V dropped 0 bases and J dropped 1 base, with 12 bases sitting between them. Germline CDR1 and CDR2: ENHRY and SYGVKD. The CDR3 bases are TGTGCCATCAGTGAGTCGACCTCGGGGGGGAACACTGAAGCTTTCTTT. It codes for CAISESTSGGNTEAFF.

The chain recombines TRBV15 with TRBJ2-2; 9 bases line up with TRBD1. V lost 0 bases and J lost 7; bases outside the gene matches: 3. Germline V gene data show CDR1 as LNHNV and CDR2 as YYDKDF (reference sequence). The CDR3 runs to 15 residues. CDR3 nucleotides: TGTGCCACCAGCAGAGAGGACAGGGGAGACGGGGAGCTGTTTTTT. It translates to CATSREDRGDGELFF.

V and J are TRBV3-1 (or the pseudogene TRBV3-2) and TRBJ2-3; TRBD1 matches at 7 bases. CDR1 is LGHDT and CDR2 is YNNKEL in the germline V gene (reference sequence). The V gene end was trimmed by 1 base and the J gene end by 3 bases; junction bases not matched to a gene: 7. This CDR3 contains 16 residues. The CDR3 protein is CASSQVLQGQTDTQYF. Here the CDR3 DNA reads TGTGCCAGCAGCCAAGTTTTACAGGGGCAGACAGATACGCAGTATTTT.

The rearrangement links TRBV28 to TRBJ1-2; D not resolved. Deletions cut 8 bases from V and 3 bases from J, with 7 bases between. Germline V gene data show CDR1 as MDHEN and CDR2 as SYDVKM. The CDR3 length is 11 residues. CDR3 in amino acids: CASRTDYGYTF. The CDR3 DNA follows: TGTGCCAGCCGGACGGACTATGGCTACACCTTC.

The J gene is TRBJ1-5, the V gene TRBV6-2 or TRBV6-3; 10 bases agree with TRBD1. In germline, CDR1 is MNHEY, CDR2 SVGEGT. The CDR3 length is 17 residues. V gave up 2 bases and J gave up 4 bases; unmatched junction bases: 8. In nucleotides, the CDR3 is TGTGCCAGCAGTTACACAAAATTGGGACAGGGGAATCAGCCCCAGCATTTT. Protein sequence: CASSYTKLGQGNQPQHF.

The chain uses TRBV28 and TRBJ1-2; D possibly corresponds to TRBD1 (6 bases). Deletions cut 3 bases from V and 8 bases from J, with 13 bases between. Germline V lookup: CDR1 MDHEN, CDR2 SYDVKM. The CDR3 totals 13 residues. This CDR3 reads CASSFPGEQGYTF. The DNA of the CDR3 is TGTGCCAGCAGTTTCCCAGGGGAGCAGGGCTACACCTTC.

The chain recombines TRBV19 with TRBJ2-1; 10 nucleotides line up with TRBD1. There are 13 residues in the CDR3. V lost 6 bases to trimming and J lost 9 bases; unmatched junction nucleotides: 5. The germline V gene encodes CDR1 LNHDA and CDR2 SQIVND (reference sequence). As DNA, the CDR3 is TGTGCCAGTAGATCGACAGGGGGCGGTGAGCAGTTCTTC. Translated: CASRSTGGGEQFF.

The V gene is TRBV15, the J gene TRBJ1-5; D uncertain. V was pared by 5 bases and J by 0 bases, with 11 bases between. The germline V gene encodes CDR1 LNHNV and CDR2 YYDKDF (reference sequence). The CDR3 has 15 amino acids. The CDR3, as DNA: TGTGCCACCAGCCCTGACACGTATAGCAATCAGCCCCAGCATTTT. It is translated as CATSPDTYSNQPQHF.

This chain connects TRBV7-2 to TRBJ1-1; D gene unclear. The germline V gene encodes CDR1 SGHTA and CDR2 FQGNSA. V was cut by 5 bases and J by 8 bases, with 9 bases left in between. The CDR3 is 11 residues long. CDR3 protein: CASSGAKEAFF. The CDR3 DNA is TGTGCCAGCAGCGGAGCCAAGGAAGCTTTCTTT.

This sequence joins TRBV19 and TRBJ2-7, with 9 nucleotides matching TRBD1. Trimming cost V 5 bases and J 1 base; bases outside gene matches: 6. The CDR3 extends over 15 amino acids. Per the germline V gene, CDR1 is LNHDA and CDR2 is SQIVND (reference sequence). CDR3 nucleotide sequence: TGTGCCAGTAGTTTAACAGGGGGCGAATCCTACGAGCAGTACTTC. This codes for CASSLTGGESYEQYF.

The genes are TRBV7-8 and TRBJ2-5; 9 bases fit TRBD2. Germline trimming cut 1 base from V and 4 bases from J; bases unmatched to any gene: 4. Germline assignment: CDR1 SGHVS and CDR2 FQNEAQ. The CDR3 is 15 residues long. CDR3 bases: TGTGCCAGCAGCTTAGTTGGCGGGGGGGGAGAGACCCAGTACTTC. Translating gives CASSLVGGGGETQYF.